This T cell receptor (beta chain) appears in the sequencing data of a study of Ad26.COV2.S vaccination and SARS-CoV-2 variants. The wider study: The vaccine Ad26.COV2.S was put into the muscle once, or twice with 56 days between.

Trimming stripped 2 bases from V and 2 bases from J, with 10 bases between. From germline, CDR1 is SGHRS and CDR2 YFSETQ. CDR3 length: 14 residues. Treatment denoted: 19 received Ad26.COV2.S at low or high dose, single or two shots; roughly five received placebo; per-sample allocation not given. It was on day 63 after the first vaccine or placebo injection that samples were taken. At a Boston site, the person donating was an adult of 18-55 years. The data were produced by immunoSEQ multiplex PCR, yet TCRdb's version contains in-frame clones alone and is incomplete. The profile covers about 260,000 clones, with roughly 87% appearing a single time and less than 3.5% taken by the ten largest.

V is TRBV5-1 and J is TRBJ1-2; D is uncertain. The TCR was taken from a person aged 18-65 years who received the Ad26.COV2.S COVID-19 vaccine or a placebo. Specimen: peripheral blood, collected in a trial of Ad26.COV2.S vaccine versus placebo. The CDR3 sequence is CASSLSTLNYGYTF. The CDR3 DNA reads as TGCGCCAGCAGCTTATCAACCCTCAACTATGGCTACACCTTC.